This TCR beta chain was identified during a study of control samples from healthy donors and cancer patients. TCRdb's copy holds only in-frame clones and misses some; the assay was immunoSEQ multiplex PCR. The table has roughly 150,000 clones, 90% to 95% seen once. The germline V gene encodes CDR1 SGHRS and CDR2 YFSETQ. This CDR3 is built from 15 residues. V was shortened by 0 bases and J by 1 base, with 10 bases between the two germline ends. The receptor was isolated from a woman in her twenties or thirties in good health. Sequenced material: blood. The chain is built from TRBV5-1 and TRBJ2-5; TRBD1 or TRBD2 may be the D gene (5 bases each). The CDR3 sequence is CASSLAGRGQETQYF. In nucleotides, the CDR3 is TGCGCCAGCAGCTTGGCGGGAAGGGGCCAAGAGACCCAGTACTTC.